This paragraph covers one TCR beta chain sequence. Its specificity is unknown. This sample is drawn from a study of cytomegalovirus exposure and HLA in healthy donors. Study-wide results and caveats: In a later analysis, compared with equally common non-associated chains, HLA-associated beta chains were more expanded.

V was pared by 5 bases and J by 6 bases, with 14 bases between. The germline gives CDR1 SGHTA, CDR2 FQGNSA. This CDR3 is built from 13 residues. The PCR used 60 Vbeta and 13 Jbeta primers. Assay used: immunoSEQ multiplex PCR; TCRdb lists only in-frame clones, some missing. The table shows about 140,000 clones, with about 71% occurring only once. The sequenced sample was PBMCs. The TCR sequence derives from a woman aged 55-69 years in good health and CMV-seropositive. This rearrangement joins TRBV7-2 to TRBJ2-7; no clear D. DNA of the CDR3: TGTGCCAGCAGCCCCGGGTCAGTGGGCGAGCAGTACTTC. It translates to CASSPGSVGEQYF.